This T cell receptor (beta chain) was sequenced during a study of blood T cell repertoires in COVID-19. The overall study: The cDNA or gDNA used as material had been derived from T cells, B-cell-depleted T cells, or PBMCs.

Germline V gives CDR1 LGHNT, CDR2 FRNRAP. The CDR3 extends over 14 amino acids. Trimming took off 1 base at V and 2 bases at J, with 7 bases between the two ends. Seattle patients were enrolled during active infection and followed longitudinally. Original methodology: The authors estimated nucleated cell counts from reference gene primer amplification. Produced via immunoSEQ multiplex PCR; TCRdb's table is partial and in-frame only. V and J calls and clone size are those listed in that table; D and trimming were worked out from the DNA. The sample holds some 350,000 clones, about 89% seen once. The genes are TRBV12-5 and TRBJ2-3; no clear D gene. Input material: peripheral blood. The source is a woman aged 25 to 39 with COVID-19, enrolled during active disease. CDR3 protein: CASGLGIFTDTQYF. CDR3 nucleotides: TGTGCTAGTGGTTTGGGTATTTTCACAGATACGCAGTATTTT.